The clone carrying this TCR beta chain showed up just a few times. Antigen unknown. This sample is part of a study of identifying expanded T cells in peripheral blood. Study-wide findings and caveats: About 1.2 clones differed between technical replicates, versus roughly 16 and 20 over time. Variance in clone template counts between roughly two-week samples significantly increased with total template count across all healthy donors.

Healthy donors had no documented immune events, such as infections, while sampled. The assay was immunoSEQ multiplex PCR, and TCRdb's table has in-frame clones only and misses some. The repertoire holds 100,000 to 150,000 clones, with 86% as singletons. The CDR3 sequence is 13 residues long. Trimming pared 8 bases from V and 3 bases from J, leaving 10 bases between. Germline-derived CDR1 and CDR2 are SNHLY and FYNNEI. The source is a person aged 18 to 70 in good health. What was sequenced was blood. The chain uses TRBV2 and TRBJ2-2; no definite D call. CDR3 coding DNA: TGTGCCAGCGGCTCCCACGACACCGGGGAGCTGTTTTTT. It yields the protein CASGSHDTGELFF.